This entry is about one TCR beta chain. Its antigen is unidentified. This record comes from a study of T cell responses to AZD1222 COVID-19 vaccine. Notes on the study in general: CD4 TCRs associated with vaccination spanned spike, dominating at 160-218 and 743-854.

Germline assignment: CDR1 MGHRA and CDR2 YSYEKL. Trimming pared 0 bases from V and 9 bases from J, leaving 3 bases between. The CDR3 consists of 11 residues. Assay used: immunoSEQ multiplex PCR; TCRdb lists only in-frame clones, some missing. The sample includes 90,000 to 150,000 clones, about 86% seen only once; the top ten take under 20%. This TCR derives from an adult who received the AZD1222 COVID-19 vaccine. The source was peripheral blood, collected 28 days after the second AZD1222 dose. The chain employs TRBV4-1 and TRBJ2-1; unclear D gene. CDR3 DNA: TGCGCCAGCAGCCAAGAAGGTGAGCAGTTCTTC. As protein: CASSQEGEQFF.